The present entry profiles one TCR beta chain with its context. The sample contains more than one DNA sequence encoding this CDR3. The CDR3 is 14 residues long. Germline loops: CDR1 MGHRA, CDR2 YSYEKL. J lost 2 bases, V lost 3 bases, and 3 bases had no gene match. This entry comes from a study of blood T cell repertoires in COVID-19. For the study at large: Samples came from the United States, Italy and Spain, spanning acute and convalescent COVID-19.

TCRdb's copy holds only in-frame clones and misses some; the assay was immunoSEQ multiplex PCR. The profile shows about 160,000 clones, about 80% of them singletons. Participant age was about 18 to 100 years, and participants resided in fewer than 30 US areas. Sequences were obtained from PBMCs or T cells enriched from blood (not recorded which). This chain uses TRBV4-1 with TRBJ1-1, with 7 bases identical to TRBD1. The receptor's source is a woman aged 55-69 years who had recovered from COVID-19. CDR3 residues: CASSHRQGNTEAFF. The CDR3 coding sequence is TGCGCCAGCAGCCACCGACAGGGCAACACTGAAGCTTTCTTT.